Presented here are 16 T cell receptor beta chains from one specimen sequenced in a study of shared clonotypes between healthy human individuals. Clones were sequenced by immunoSEQ multiplex PCR, and TCRdb holds only the in-frame ones, with some missing. The sample includes approximately 470,000 clones, approximately 80% of them seen just once. The specimen sequenced was PBMCs. The source of these receptors is a woman in her forties in good health. Some clones in this sample may be carry-over from other donors' samples.

The CDR3 DNA reads as TGTGCCAGCAGTGCCCCAAAACGGGGCCAAGAGACCCAGTACTTC. It yields the protein CASSAPKRGQETQYF. The chain links TRBV6-1 to TRBJ2-5, with D tentatively TRBD2 (5 bases). This CDR3 comprises 15 residues. The germline gives CDR1 MNHNS, CDR2 SASEGT. Trimming removed 4 bases from V and 1 base from J, with 13 bases in between.

V usage is TRBV19 and J usage is TRBJ1-6; D remains ambiguous. The germline V gene has CDR1 LNHDA and CDR2 SQIVND (reference sequence). Trimming pared 8 bases from V and 10 bases from J, leaving 15 bases between. The CDR3 has 13 amino acids. CDR3 amino acids: CASSTAGRSPLHF. CDR3 bases: TGTGCCAGTTCGACGGCGGGGAGGTCACCCCTCCACTTT.

This chain uses TRBV6-4 with TRBJ1-1; possibly TRBD1 for D (6 bases). V was pared by 4 bases and J by 5 bases, with 11 bases between. In germline, CDR1 is MRHNA, CDR2 SNTAGT. This CDR3 region has 13 residues. This chain's CDR3 is CASSVNRETEAFF. CDR3 DNA: TGTGCCAGCAGTGTAAACAGGGAGACTGAAGCTTTCTTT.

The V and J genes are TRBV5-1 and TRBJ2-4; the D call may be TRBD1 or TRBD2 (5 bases each). This CDR3 comprises 16 residues. Trimming cost V 4 bases and J 5 bases, with 19 bases left between them. CDR1 is SGHRS and CDR2 is YFSETQ in the germline V gene. The CDR3 is CASSRWTGTEENIQYF. The CDR3 nucleotides read TGCGCCAGCAGCCGATGGACCGGGACGGAGGAAAACATTCAGTACTTC.

The sample holds a few counts of this clone. This rearrangement joins TRBV4-2 to TRBJ2-5; 8 bases match TRBD1. The V and J ends lost 1 base and 5 bases, in that order; junction bases with no gene match: 9. The CDR3 totals 16 residues. Germline CDR1 LGHNA, CDR2 YNFKEQ. The CDR3 region has the DNA TGTGCCAGCAGCCAAGGGGGTCAGGGGGCTTGGGAGACCCAGTACTTC. Translating it yields CASSQGGQGAWETQYF.

Details on this clone: The junction departs from germline at one end; a sequencing error may be responsible. The chain employs TRBV28 and TRBJ2-7, with 7 bases lining up with TRBD1. This CDR3 is 13 amino acids long. Germline CDR1 reads MDHEN; CDR2 reads SYDVKM. For the CDR3, the DNA is TGTGCCAGCAGAAAACAGGGGCTCTACGGGCAGTACTTC. It specifies CASRKQGLYGQYF.

The chain joins TRBV28 to TRBJ2-7, with a weak D call TRBD1 (5 bases). The CDR3 sequence is 17 residues long. V was shortened by 4 bases and J by 3 bases, with 22 bases between the two germline ends. The germline V gene encodes CDR1 MDHEN and CDR2 SYDVKM. CDR3 DNA sequence: TGTGCCAGCAGTTCCCCCTGGGGAAGGGGCTCTAGCTACGAGCAGTACTTC. As protein: CASSSPWGRGSSYEQYF.

The chain recombines TRBV5-1 with TRBJ2-7, with TRBD1 matching over 8 bases. After removal of 0 bases from V and 6 bases from J, the junction contained 8 bases not matched to a gene. This CDR3 comprises 15 residues. From germline, CDR1 is SGHRS and CDR2 YFSETQ. CDR3: CASSLVGQGFSEQYF. The DNA for the CDR3 is TGCGCCAGCAGCTTGGTTGGACAGGGCTTCTCCGAGCAGTACTTC.

V usage is TRBV11-2 and J usage is TRBJ2-5, with D maybe TRBD2 (6 bases). The J call may be faulty, since TRBJ2-7 better matches the DNA end. The germline gives CDR1 SGHAT, CDR2 FQNNGV. There are 14 residues in the CDR3. Here the CDR3 DNA reads TGTGCCAGCAGCTCGACCGGGAGTGGCTTCGAGCAGTACTTC. The encoded protein is CASSSTGSGFEQYF.

J is TRBJ2-5 and V is TRBV6-6; 8 bases are a match to TRBD1. The V and J ends lost 5 bases and 2 bases, in that order; junction bases with no gene match: 7. Germline V gene sequence: CDR1 MNHNY, CDR2 SVGAGI (reference sequence). This CDR3 is built from 15 residues. CDR3 in DNA: TGTGCCAGCAGTAACAGGGGGACAAGACAAGAGACCCAGTACTTC. Translating gives CASSNRGTRQETQYF.

The chain has TRBV7-8 and TRBJ2-1, with D perhaps TRBD1 (5 bases). Germline-derived CDR1 and CDR2 are SGHVS and FQNEAQ. Trimming stripped 6 bases from V and 3 bases from J, with 15 bases between. The CDR3 length is 15 residues. The CDR3 region is CASRLTEGDYNEQFF. The CDR3 nucleotides read TGTGCCAGCAGGTTAACAGAAGGGGACTACAATGAGCAGTTCTTC.

This sequence joins TRBV6-5 and TRBJ2-1; 10 bases are shared with TRBD2. The CDR3 covers 15 residues. V was pared by 1 base and J by 8 bases, with 5 bases of the junction left unmatched. Germline V gives CDR1 MNHEY, CDR2 SVGAGI. Here the CDR3 DNA reads TGTGCCAGCAGTTACTTCGCTAGCGGGAGATATGAGCAGTTCTTC. Its translation is CASSYFASGRYEQFF.

The V gene is TRBV5-1, the J gene TRBJ2-7; 8 nucleotides agree with TRBD1. The CDR3 is 15 residues long. Germline loops: CDR1 SGHRS, CDR2 YFSETQ. V trimming: 2 bases; J trimming: 2 bases; junction bases outside the gene matches: 6. This CDR3 reads CASSLGTGRAYEQYF. The DNA for the CDR3 is TGCGCCAGCAGCTTAGGGACAGGAAGGGCCTACGAGCAGTACTTC.

As DNA, the CDR3 is TGTGCCAGCAGTGTTTTGGGAGGAATTCAAGAGACCCAGTACTTC. As protein: CASSVLGGIQETQYF. The rearrangement links TRBV2 to TRBJ2-5; weak D call: TRBD2 (6 bases). V lost 4 bases, J lost 2 bases, and 14 bases lay in between. CDR3 length equals 15 residues. Germline lookup yields CDR1 SNHLY and CDR2 FYNNEI.

A note on this clone: A junction end diverges from the germline sequence, so it may reflect a read error. The chain has TRBV6-5 and TRBJ2-2, with TRBD2 identical over 13 bases. From germline, CDR1 is MNHEY and CDR2 SVGAGI. CDR3 length equals 16 residues. The CDR3 DNA follows: TGTGCCAGCAGTTTCGGGACTAGCGGGGATGGGGGGGGGCTGTTTTTT. Encoded protein: CASSFGTSGDGGGLFF.

The chain uses TRBV2 and TRBJ1-1; a weak D match, TRBD1 (5 bases). Germline lookup yields CDR1 SNHLY and CDR2 FYNNEI. The length of the CDR3 is 14 residues. V was trimmed by 11 bases and J by 1 base, leaving 17 bases between them. For the CDR3, the DNA is TGTGCCTGCTCGGCCGGGACGTCGAACACTGAAGCTTTCTTT. It specifies CACSAGTSNTEAFF.